These 25 T cell receptor beta chains were sequenced from one sample in a study of blood T cell repertoires in COVID-19. Method: immunoSEQ multiplex PCR; TCRdb's copy keeps in-frame clones and lacks some. This table holds approximately 200,000 clones, roughly nine tenths found once. Sequencing was carried out using peripheral blood. The receptors derive from a woman between 25 and 40 years old with active or convalescent COVID-19.

This rearrangement joins TRBV10-1 to TRBJ2-1; TRBD2 is a possible D gene (6 bases). The V and J ends lost 3 bases and 3 bases respectively, with 18 bases between them. The germline CDR1 and CDR2 sequences are WNHNN and SYGVQD (reference sequence). There are 17 residues in the CDR3. As DNA, the CDR3 is TGCGCCAGCAGTGACCTTGAGGTCGGGGGTAACTACAATGAGCAGTTCTTC. Amino acids: CASSDLEVGGNYNEQFF.

V is TRBV9 and J is TRBJ2-5; 10 nucleotides match TRBD2. The V and J ends lost 1 base and 5 bases, in that order; junction bases with no gene match: 5. Germline assignment: CDR1 SGDLS and CDR2 YYNGEE. There are 15 residues in the CDR3. CDR3 loop: CASSVTSGTAETQYF. The CDR3 DNA follows: TGTGCCAGCAGCGTAACTAGCGGGACAGCGGAGACCCAGTACTTC.

This clone was observed once. CDR3 sequence reads: CASSQDASGSSYEQYF. CDR3 DNA sequence: TGTGCCAGCAGCCAAGATGCGAGCGGGAGCTCCTACGAGCAGTACTTC. The chain recombines TRBV3-1 (or the pseudogene TRBV3-2) with TRBJ2-7, with 8 positions matching TRBD2. This CDR3 is built from 16 residues. Germline assignment: CDR1 LGHDT and CDR2 YNNKEL (reference sequence). Trimming took 0 bases from V and 0 from J; bases not matched to a gene: 4.

The rearrangement links TRBV6-6 to TRBJ2-6; 7 bases agree with TRBD1. From germline, CDR1 is MNHNY and CDR2 SVGAGI (reference sequence). V shed 7 bases, J shed 2 bases, and the junction held 2 bases outside the gene matches. CDR3 size: 14 residues. The CDR3 sequence: CASNTGAGANVLTF. In DNA, the CDR3 is TGTGCCAGCAACACAGGGGCTGGGGCCAACGTCCTGACTTTC.

The chain links TRBV6-5 to TRBJ2-7; D is uncertain. The CDR3 consists of 14 residues. Germline V gives CDR1 MNHEY, CDR2 SVGAGI. Trimming stripped 5 bases from V and 1 base from J, with 12 bases between. CDR3 nucleotide sequence: TGTGCCAGCAGTCTAGACTCGAGATCCTACGAGCAGTACTTC. Amino acid sequence: CASSLDSRSYEQYF.

CDR3 loop: CASGWQGSGELFF. Here the CDR3 DNA reads TGTGCTAGTGGTTGGCAGGGGTCCGGGGAGCTGTTTTTT. The chain is built from TRBV12-5 and TRBJ2-2; D is perhaps TRBD1 (6 bases). The CDR3 loop spans 13 amino acids. Germline V gives CDR1 LGHNT, CDR2 FRNRAP. V was shortened by 4 bases and J by 6 bases, with 9 bases between the two germline ends.

This clone came up a few times. The CDR3 sequence: CASSVKGDGNPGGYTF. CDR3 in DNA: TGTGCCAGCAGCGTAAAGGGGGACGGAAATCCAGGTGGCTACACCTTC. The V gene is TRBV9, the J gene TRBJ1-2; a possible D gene is TRBD1 (6 bases). Germline assignment: CDR1 SGDLS and CDR2 YYNGEE. V dropped 1 base and J dropped 7 bases, with 20 bases sitting between them. The CDR3 has 16 amino acids. Filled out from reference TRBV9 and TRBJ1-2, the complete variable domain reads DSGVTQTPKHLITATGQRVTLRCSPRSGDLSVYWYQQSLDQGLQFLIQYYNGEERAKGNILERFSAQQFPDLHSELNLSSLELGDSALYFCASSVKGDGNPGGYTFGSGTRLTVV.

The rearrangement uses TRBV27 and TRBJ1-6; D not resolved. CDR3 size: 16 residues. CDR1 MNHEY and CDR2 SMNVEV come from the germline V gene (reference sequence). The V end was cut by 2 bases, the J end by 0 bases, with 8 bases between. Written as DNA, the CDR3 is TGTGCCAGCAGTTTAGTGGGGAGCTCCTATAATTCACCCCTCCACTTT. This gives the protein CASSLVGSSYNSPLHF.

The genes are TRBV2 and TRBJ1-6, with D unresolved. Germline loops: CDR1 SNHLY, CDR2 FYNNEI. The CDR3 contains 15 residues. The V end lost 3 bases, the J end lost 4 bases, and 10 bases lay between the germline ends. CDR3 nucleotide sequence: TGTGCCAGCAGTGACGTTGAGTCTTATAATTCACCCCTCCACTTT. Translated: CASSDVESYNSPLHF.

V and J are TRBV5-6 and TRBJ2-4; a possible D gene is TRBD2 (6 bases). The germline V gene has CDR1 SGHDT and CDR2 YYEEEE. CDR3 length equals 11 residues. Trimming cost V 4 bases and J 8 bases, with 7 bases left between them. The CDR3 here is CASSGGHIQYF. CDR3 bases: TGTGCCAGCAGCGGAGGGCACATTCAGTACTTC. Supplemented by reference TRBV5-6 and TRBJ2-4, the full variable domain reads DAGVTQSPTHLIKTRGQQVTLRCSPKSGHDTVSWYQQALGQGPQFIFQYYEEEERQRGNFPDRFSGHQFPNYSSELNVNALLLGDSALYLCASSGGHIQYFGAGTRLSVL.

The gene calls are TRBV7-8 and TRBJ2-7, with 8 bases aligning to TRBD2. CDR1 and CDR2 from the germline V gene are SGHVS and FQNEAQ. The CDR3 extends over 16 amino acids. V lost 5 bases, J lost 3 bases, and 12 bases stayed unmatched. The CDR3 bases are TGTGCCAGCAGCGGTGACGGGGGGGGCGAGAACTACGAGCAGTACTTC. Translated: CASSGDGGGENYEQYF.

The V and J genes are TRBV5-4 and TRBJ2-1; 8 bases fit TRBD2. The CDR3 totals 16 residues. Looked up from germline, CDR1 is SGHNT and CDR2 is YYREEE (reference sequence). Trimming removed 8 bases from V and 1 base from J; junction bases left unmatched: 11. CDR3 nucleotide sequence: TGTGCCAGTTCCACCAAGGTAGCGGGGTCCTACAATGAGCAGTTCTTC. This codes for CASSTKVAGSYNEQFF. Looking up the rest from reference TRBV5-4 and TRBJ2-1 gives the full variable domain: ETGVTQSPTHLIKTRGQQVTLRCSSQSGHNTVSWYQQALGQGPQFIFQYYREEENGRGNFPPRFSGLQFPNYSSELNVNALELDDSALYLCASSTKVAGSYNEQFFGPGTRLTVL.

This clone has a count of ten or more. This rearrangement joins TRBV6-2 or TRBV6-3 to TRBJ2-7; D is perhaps TRBD2 (5 bases). V lost 0 bases and J lost 2, with 11 bases in between. This CDR3 comprises 15 residues. Germline values: CDR1 MNHEY, CDR2 SVGEGT. CDR3 coding DNA: TGTGCCAGCAGTTACTCGGCGGGCCCCACCTACGAGCAGTACTTC. This codes for CASSYSAGPTYEQYF.

The genes are TRBV6-5 and TRBJ1-2, with 8 bases identical to TRBD1. The CDR3 consists of 12 residues. The V and J ends lost 7 bases and 7 bases, in that order; junction bases with no gene match: 5. Germline loops: CDR1 MNHEY, CDR2 SVGAGI. The CDR3 sequence is CASTRQGSGYTF. The CDR3 DNA follows: TGTGCCAGCACCCGACAGGGGAGTGGCTACACCTTC.

The rearrangement links TRBV5-5 to TRBJ2-5; D not certain. This CDR3 region has 14 residues. CDR1 and CDR2 from the germline V gene are SGHKS and YYEKEE (reference sequence). V lost 4 bases to trimming and J lost 1 base, with 11 bases between them. The CDR3 is CASSPDGPQETQYF. The CDR3 DNA reads TGTGCCAGCAGCCCCGATGGCCCCCAAGAGACCCAGTACTTC.

V and J are TRBV28 and TRBJ2-1; TRBD1 matches at 7 bases. The CDR3 sequence is 18 residues long. V gave up 3 bases and J gave up 3 bases; unmatched junction bases: 14. Germline lookup yields CDR1 MDHEN and CDR2 SYDVKM. The CDR3 bases are TGTGCCAGCAGTTTTCCCTATTCACAGGGGCCCCACTACAATGAGCAGTTCTTC. This encodes CASSFPYSQGPHYNEQFF.

The genes are TRBV28 and TRBJ1-1, with a possible D match to TRBD1 (6 bases). CDR3 length equals 16 residues. Germline loops: CDR1 MDHEN, CDR2 SYDVKM. Trimming pared 5 bases from V and 1 base from J, leaving 17 bases between. The DNA for the CDR3 is TGTGCCAGCAGTCCCCCACAGGGAAACCGGAACACTGAAGCTTTCTTT. This sequence encodes CASSPPQGNRNTEAFF.

This chain joins TRBV29-1 and TRBJ1-1; TRBD1 might be the D (5 bases). V lost 4 bases to trimming and J lost 6 bases, with 18 bases between them. This CDR3 has 14 amino acids. CDR1 and CDR2 (germline): SQVTM, ANQGSEA. The CDR3 nucleotides are TGCAGCGTTGTCCCAGGGTCGGGTAATCCTGAAGCTTTCTTT. It encodes CSVVPGSGNPEAFF.

The CDR3 nucleotides read TGTGCCAGTAGCAGCCAAACGGACAGTTTCTATAGCAATCAGCCCCAGCATTTT. Translation: CASSSQTDSFYSNQPQHF. The genes are TRBV19 and TRBJ1-5; TRBD1 might be the D (6 bases). V was clipped by 6 bases and J by 0 bases, with 21 bases between them. CDR1 is LNHDA and CDR2 is SQIVND in the germline V gene (reference sequence). CDR3 size: 18 residues.

The chain uses TRBV19 and TRBJ2-2; TRBD2 is a possible D gene (6 bases). V was shortened by 3 bases and J by 5 bases, with 13 bases between the two germline ends. The CDR3 totals 15 residues. The germline V gene has CDR1 LNHDA and CDR2 SQIVND (reference sequence). DNA of the CDR3: TGTGCCAGTAGTATCCCCGGGAGCGGGACCGGGGAGCTGTTTTTT. This encodes CASSIPGSGTGELFF.

The chain is built from TRBV3-1 (or the pseudogene TRBV3-2) and TRBJ2-7, with a tentative D call TRBD2 (6 bases). The V and J ends lost 3 bases and 6 bases respectively, with 15 bases between them. This CDR3 spans 14 amino acids. Germline CDR1 and CDR2: LGHDT and YNNKEL (reference sequence). CDR3: CASSQRGPTTEQYF. CDR3 coding DNA: TGTGCCAGCAGCCAGCGGGGACCAACGACCGAGCAGTACTTC.

The rearrangement uses TRBV3-1 (or the pseudogene TRBV3-2) and TRBJ1-3, with D possibly matching TRBD1 (5 bases). V was pared by 1 base and J by 2 bases, with 12 bases between. The CDR3 sequence is 16 residues long. Looked up from germline, CDR1 is LGHDT and CDR2 is YNNKEL (reference sequence). The chain's CDR3 is CASSQVLWGTGNTIYF. The CDR3 DNA reads TGTGCCAGCAGCCAAGTCCTATGGGGCACTGGAAACACCATATATTTT.

The gene calls are TRBV7-9 and TRBJ1-3, with D uncertain. This CDR3 region has 16 residues. With 5 bases removed from V and 4 bases from J, the gap between germline ends came to 18 bases. Germline V gene data show CDR1 as SEHNR and CDR2 as FQNEAQ (reference sequence). CDR3 nucleotides: TGTGCCAGCAGCGTATCCTCGCCCCATCAGGGAAACACCATATATTTT. Amino acid sequence: CASSVSSPHQGNTIYF.

The count of this clone is one. The J gene is TRBJ2-1, the V gene TRBV9; 9 bases agree with TRBD2. Germline CDR1 and CDR2: SGDLS and YYNGEE. This CDR3 has 17 amino acids. After removal of 0 bases from V and 0 bases from J, the junction contained 4 bases not matched to a gene. CDR3 DNA sequence: TGTGCCAGCAGCGTAGCGCTAGCGGGAATCTCCTACAATGAGCAGTTCTTC. As protein: CASSVALAGISYNEQFF.

The chain joins TRBV7-5 to TRBJ1-2; whether TRBD1, the table's D call, matches the DNA was not checked. TRBV7-5 is classified as a pseudogene. The CDR3 sequence is 15 residues long. This chain's CDR3 is CARSSPVTGNYGYTF. The CDR3, as DNA: TGTGCCAGAAGCTCCCCTGTCACAGGGAACTATGGCTACACCTTC.